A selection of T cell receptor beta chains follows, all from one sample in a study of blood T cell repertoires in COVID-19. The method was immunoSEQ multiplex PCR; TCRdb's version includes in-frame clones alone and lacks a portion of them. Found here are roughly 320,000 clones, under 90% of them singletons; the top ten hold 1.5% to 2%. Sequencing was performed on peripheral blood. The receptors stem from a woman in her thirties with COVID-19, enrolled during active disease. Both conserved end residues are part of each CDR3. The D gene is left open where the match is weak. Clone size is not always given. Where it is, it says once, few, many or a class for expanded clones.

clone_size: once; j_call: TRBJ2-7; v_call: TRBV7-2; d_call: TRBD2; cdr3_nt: TGTGCCAGCAGCTTAGCGGGGCGGGGGGTCGACGAGCAGTACTTC; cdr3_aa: CASSLAGRGVDEQYF
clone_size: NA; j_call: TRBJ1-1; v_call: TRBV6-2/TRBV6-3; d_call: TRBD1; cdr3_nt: TGTGCCAGCAGTTACTCTAAGAAGACAGGGCTTATGAAAACTGAAGCTTTCTTT; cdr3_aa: CASSYSKKTGLMKTEAFF
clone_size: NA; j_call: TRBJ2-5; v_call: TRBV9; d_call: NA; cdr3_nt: TGTGCCAGCAGCGTAGGTCTGGGCTTCCAGGAGACCCAGTACTTC; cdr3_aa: CASSVGLGFQETQYF
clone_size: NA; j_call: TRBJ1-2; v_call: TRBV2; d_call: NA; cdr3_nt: TGTGCCTGGTACCGAGGGGAGGGAGATGGCTACACCTTC; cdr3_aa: CAWYRGEGDGYTF
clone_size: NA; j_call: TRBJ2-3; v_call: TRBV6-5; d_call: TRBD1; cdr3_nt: TGTGCCAGCAGTCCCGGGACAGGGGTAACAGATACGCAGTATTTT; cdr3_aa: CASSPGTGVTDTQYF
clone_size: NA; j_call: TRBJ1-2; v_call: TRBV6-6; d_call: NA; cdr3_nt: TGTGCCAGCAGTTACTCCGAAGGGAGGGGTGGCTACACCTTC; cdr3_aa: CASSYSEGRGGYTF
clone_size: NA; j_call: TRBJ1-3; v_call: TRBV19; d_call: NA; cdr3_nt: TGTGCCAGTTCTAACAGGGCTCCTGGAAACACCATATATTTT; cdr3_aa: CASSNRAPGNTIYF
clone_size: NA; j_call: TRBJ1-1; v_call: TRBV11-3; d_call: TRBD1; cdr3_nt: TGTGCCAGCAGCTTAGTAACGGGACAGGAGAACACTGAAGCTTTCTTT; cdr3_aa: CASSLVTGQENTEAFF
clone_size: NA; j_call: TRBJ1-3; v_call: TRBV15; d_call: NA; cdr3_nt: TGTGCCACCAGCACTCGTCTTGGACAGAGGAACACCATATATTTT; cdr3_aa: CATSTRLGQRNTIYF
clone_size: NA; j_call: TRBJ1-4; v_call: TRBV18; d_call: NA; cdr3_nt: TGTGCCAGCTCACCCCCAGGCGAGCAAAAACTGTTTTTT; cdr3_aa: CASSPPGEQKLFF
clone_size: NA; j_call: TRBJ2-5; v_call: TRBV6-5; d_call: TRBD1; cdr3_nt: TGTGCCAGCAGTTACGGGACAGGGAAGGGGGAGACCCAGTACTTC; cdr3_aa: CASSYGTGKGETQYF